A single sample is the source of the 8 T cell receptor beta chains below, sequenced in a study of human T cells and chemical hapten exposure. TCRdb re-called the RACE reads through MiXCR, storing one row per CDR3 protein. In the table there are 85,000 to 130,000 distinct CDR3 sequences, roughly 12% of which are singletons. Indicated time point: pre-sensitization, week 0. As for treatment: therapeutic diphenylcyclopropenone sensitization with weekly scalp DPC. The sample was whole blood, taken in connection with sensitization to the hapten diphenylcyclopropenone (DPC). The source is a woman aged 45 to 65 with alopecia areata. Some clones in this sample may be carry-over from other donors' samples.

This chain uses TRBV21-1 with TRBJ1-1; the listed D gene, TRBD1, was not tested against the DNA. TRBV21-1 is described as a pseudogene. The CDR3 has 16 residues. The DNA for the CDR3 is TGTGCCAGCAGCATGGGGACCCCTAACAGAGACACTGAAGCTTTCTTT. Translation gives CASSMGTPNRDTEAFF.

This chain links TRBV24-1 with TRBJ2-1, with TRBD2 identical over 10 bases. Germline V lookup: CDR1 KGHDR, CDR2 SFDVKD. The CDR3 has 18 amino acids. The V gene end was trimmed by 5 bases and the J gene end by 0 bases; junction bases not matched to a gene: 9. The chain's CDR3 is CATSGLAGVTSSYNEQFF. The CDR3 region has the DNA TGTGCCACCAGTGGGCTAGCGGGAGTTACCAGCTCCTACAATGAGCAGTTCTTC.

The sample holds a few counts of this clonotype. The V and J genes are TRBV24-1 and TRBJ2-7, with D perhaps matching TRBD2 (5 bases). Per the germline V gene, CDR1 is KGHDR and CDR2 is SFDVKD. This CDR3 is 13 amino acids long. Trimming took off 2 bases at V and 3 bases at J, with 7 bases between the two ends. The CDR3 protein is CATSDSSGYEQYF. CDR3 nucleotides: TGTGCCACCAGTGATTCGAGCGGCTACGAGCAGTACTTC.

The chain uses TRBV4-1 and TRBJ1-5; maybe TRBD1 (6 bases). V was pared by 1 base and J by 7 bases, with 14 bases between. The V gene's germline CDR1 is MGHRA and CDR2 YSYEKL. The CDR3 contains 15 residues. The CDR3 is CASSQGPDRNQPQHF. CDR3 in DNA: TGCGCCAGCAGCCAAGGGCCCGACAGGAACCAGCCCCAGCATTTT.

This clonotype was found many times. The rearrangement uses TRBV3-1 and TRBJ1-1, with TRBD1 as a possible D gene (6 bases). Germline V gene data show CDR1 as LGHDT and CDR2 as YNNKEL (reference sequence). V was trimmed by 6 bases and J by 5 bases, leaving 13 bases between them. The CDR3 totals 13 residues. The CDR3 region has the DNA TGTGCCAGCAGTTGGACAGCGGGAACTGAAGCTTTCTTT. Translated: CASSWTAGTEAFF.

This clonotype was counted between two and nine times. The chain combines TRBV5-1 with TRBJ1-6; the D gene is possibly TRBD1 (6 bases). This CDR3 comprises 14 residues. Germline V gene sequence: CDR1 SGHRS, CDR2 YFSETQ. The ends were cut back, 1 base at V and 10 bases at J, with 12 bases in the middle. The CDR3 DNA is TGCGCCAGCAGCTTGCGCCAGGGGAACTCACCCCTCCACTTT. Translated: CASSLRQGNSPLHF.

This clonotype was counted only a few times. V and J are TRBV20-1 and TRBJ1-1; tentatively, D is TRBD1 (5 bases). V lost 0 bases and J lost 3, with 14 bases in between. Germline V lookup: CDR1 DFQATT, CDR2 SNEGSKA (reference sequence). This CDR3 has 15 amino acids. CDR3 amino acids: CSARDTGGGYTEAFF. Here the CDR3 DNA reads TGCAGTGCTAGAGATACCGGGGGAGGGTACACTGAAGCTTTCTTT.

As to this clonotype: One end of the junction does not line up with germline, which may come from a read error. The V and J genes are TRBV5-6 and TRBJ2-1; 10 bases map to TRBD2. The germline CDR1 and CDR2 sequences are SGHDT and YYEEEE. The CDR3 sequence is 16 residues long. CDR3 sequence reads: CTSSLLAGVSYNEQFF. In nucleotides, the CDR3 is TGTACCAGCAGCTTGCTAGCGGGAGTCTCCTACAATGAGCAGTTCTTC.